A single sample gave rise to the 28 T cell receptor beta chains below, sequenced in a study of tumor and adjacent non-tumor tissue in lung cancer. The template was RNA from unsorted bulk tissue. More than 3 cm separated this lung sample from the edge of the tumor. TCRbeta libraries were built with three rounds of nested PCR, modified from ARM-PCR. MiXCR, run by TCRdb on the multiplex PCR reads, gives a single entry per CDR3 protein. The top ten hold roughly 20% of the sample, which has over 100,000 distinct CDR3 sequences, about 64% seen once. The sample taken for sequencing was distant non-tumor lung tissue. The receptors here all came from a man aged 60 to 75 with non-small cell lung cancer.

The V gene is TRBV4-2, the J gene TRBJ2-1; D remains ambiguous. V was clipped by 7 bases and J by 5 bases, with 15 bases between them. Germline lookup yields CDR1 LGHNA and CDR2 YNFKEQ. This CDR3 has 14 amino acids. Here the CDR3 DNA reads TGTGCCAGCAACCCCACGCGTAGGGACAATGAGCAGTTCTTC. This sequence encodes CASNPTRRDNEQFF.

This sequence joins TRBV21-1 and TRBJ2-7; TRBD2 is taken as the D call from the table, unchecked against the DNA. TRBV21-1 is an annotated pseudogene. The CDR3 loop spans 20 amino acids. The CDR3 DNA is TGTGCCAGCAGCAAAGCTCCACCGGGACTAGCGGGAGTCGTTGTTTACGAGCAGTACTTC. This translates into CASSKAPPGLAGVVVYEQYF.

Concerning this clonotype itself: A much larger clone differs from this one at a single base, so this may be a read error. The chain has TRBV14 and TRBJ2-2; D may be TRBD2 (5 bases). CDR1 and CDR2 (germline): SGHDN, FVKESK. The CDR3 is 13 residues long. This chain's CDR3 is CASSQVFSGEQFF. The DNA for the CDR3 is TGTGCCAGCAGCCAAGTATTTTCCGGGGAGCAGTTTTTT.

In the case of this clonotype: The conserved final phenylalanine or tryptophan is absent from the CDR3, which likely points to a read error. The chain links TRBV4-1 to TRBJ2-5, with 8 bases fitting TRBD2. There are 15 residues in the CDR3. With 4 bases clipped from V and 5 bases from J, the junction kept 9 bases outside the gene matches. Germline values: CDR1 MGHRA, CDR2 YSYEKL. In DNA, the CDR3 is TGCGCCAGCAGCCCCGACGGGAGGGGAACGGAGACCCAGTACCTC. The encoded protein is CASSPDGRGTETQYL.

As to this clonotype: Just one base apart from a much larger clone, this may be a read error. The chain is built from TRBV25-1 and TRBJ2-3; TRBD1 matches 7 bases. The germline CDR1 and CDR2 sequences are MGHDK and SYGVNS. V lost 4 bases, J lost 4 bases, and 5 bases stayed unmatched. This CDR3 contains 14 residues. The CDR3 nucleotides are TGTGCCAGCAGTGCCCTGACAGGGCCAGATACGCAGTATTTT. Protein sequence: CASSALTGPDTQYF.

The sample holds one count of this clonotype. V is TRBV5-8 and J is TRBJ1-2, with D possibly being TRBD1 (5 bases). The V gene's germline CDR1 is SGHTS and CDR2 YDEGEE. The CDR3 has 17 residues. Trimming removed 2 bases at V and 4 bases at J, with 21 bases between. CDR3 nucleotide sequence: TGTGCCAGCAGCTTAGGTGACAGACCCGGAAACGGCTATGGCTACACCTTC. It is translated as CASSLGDRPGNGYGYTF.

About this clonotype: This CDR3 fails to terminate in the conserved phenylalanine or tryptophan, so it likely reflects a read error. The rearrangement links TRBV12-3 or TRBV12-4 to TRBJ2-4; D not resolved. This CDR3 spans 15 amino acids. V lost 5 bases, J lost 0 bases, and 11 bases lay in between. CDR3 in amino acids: CASSTWVLAKNIQYL. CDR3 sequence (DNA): TGTGCCAGCAGTACGTGGGTACTAGCCAAAAACATTCAGTACTTA.

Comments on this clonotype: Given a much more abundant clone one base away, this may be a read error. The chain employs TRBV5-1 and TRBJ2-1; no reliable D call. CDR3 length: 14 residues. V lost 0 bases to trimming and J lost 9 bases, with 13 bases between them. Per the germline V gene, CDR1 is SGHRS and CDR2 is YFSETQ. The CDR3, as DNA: TGCGCCAGCAGCTTGGCGAGTGACGGAGCTGAGCAGTTCTTC. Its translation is CASSLASDGAEQFF.

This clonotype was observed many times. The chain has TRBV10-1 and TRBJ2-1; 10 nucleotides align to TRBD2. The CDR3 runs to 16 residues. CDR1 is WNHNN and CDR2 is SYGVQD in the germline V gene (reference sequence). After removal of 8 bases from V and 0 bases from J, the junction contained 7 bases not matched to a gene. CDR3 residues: CASQGLAESSYNEQFF. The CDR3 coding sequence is TGCGCCAGCCAAGGACTAGCGGAGAGCTCCTACAATGAGCAGTTCTTC.

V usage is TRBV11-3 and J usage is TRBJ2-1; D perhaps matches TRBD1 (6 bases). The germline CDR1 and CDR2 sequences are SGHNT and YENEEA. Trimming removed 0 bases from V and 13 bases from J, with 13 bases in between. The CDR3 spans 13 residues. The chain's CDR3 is CASSLERGYGQFF. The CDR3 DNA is TGTGCCAGCAGCTTAGAGAGGGGGTATGGACAGTTCTTC.

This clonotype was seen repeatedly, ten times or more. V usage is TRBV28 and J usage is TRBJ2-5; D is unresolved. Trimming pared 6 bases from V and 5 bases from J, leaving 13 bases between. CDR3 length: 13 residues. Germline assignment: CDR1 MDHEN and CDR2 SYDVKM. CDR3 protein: CASSPTALETQYF. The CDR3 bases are TGTGCCAGCAGCCCCACAGCTTTGGAGACCCAGTACTTC.

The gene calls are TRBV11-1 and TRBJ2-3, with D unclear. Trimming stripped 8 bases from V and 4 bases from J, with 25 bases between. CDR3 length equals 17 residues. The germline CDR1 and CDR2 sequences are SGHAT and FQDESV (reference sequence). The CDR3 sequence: CASGSPLLTRGADTQYF. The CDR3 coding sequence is TGTGCCAGCGGCTCACCCCTCCTGACCCGAGGTGCAGATACGCAGTATTTT.

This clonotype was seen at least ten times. The CDR3 region is CSAMSRGGMYEQFF. CDR3 nucleotides: TGCAGTGCTATGAGCCGGGGGGGGATGTATGAGCAGTTCTTC. The chain recombines TRBV20-1 with TRBJ2-1; 8 bases are shared with TRBD2. J was trimmed by 8 bases and V by 4 bases; bases with no gene match: 10. The CDR3 is made up of 14 amino acids. CDR1 is DFQATT, CDR2 SNEGSKA, per germline (reference sequence).

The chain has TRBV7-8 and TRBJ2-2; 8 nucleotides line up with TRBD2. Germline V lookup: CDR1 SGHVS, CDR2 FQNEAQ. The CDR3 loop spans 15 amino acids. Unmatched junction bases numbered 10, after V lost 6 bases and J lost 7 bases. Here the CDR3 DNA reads TGTGCCAGCAGTCGGACCGGGACTAGTATCGGGGAGCTGTTTTTT. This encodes CASSRTGTSIGELFF.

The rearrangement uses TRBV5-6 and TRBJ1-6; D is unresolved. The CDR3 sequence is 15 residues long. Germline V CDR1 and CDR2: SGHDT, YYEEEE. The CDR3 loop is CVNSVRFTINSPLHF. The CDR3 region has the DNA TGTGTCAACAGCGTCCGTTTTACGATCAATTCACCCCTCCACTTT.

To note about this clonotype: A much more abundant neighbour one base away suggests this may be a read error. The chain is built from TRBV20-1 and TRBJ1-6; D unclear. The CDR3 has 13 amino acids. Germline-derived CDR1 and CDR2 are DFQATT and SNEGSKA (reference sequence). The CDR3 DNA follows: TGCAGTGCTAGAAAGACGGTGAATTCATCCCTCCACTTT. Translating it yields CSARKTVNSSLHF.

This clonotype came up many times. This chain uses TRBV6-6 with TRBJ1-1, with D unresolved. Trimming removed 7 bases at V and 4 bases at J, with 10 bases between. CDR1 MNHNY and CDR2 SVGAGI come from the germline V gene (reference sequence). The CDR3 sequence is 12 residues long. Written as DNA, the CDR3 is TGTGCCAGCAATCCTCCGAGCACTGAAGCTTTCTTT. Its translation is CASNPPSTEAFF.

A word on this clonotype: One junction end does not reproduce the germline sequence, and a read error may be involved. The CDR3 DNA reads as TGCAGTGCTCCAGTAAGCCCAGCGGAATACAATGAGCAGCTCTTC. It yields the protein CSAPVSPAEYNEQLF. This chain connects TRBV20-1 to TRBJ2-1; a possible D gene is TRBD2 (5 bases). Germline assignment: CDR1 DFQATT and CDR2 SNEGSKA (reference sequence). The CDR3 runs to 15 residues.

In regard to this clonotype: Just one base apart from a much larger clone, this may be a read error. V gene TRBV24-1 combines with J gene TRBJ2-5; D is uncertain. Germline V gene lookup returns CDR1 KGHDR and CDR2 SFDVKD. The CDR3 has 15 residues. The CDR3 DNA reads TGTGCCACCGGTGATCCGGACCGTTTCGTAGAGACCCAGTACTTC. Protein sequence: CATGDPDRFVETQYF.

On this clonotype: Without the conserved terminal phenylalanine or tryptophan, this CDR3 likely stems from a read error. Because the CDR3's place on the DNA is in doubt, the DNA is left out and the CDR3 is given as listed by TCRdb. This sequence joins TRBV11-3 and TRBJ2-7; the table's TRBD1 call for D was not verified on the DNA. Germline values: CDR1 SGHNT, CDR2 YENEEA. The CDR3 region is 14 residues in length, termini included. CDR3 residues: CASSGVTGGSERYS.

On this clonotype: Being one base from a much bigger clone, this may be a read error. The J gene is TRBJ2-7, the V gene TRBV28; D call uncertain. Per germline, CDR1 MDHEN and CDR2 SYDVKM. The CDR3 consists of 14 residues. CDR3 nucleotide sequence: TGTACCAGCAGAAAAGAACCCGTAACGTACGAGCAGTACTTC. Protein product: CTSRKEPVTYEQYF.

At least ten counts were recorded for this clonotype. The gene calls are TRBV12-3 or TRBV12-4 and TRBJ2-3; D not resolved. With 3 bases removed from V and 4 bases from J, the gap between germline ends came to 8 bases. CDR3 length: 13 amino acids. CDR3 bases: TGTGCCAGCAGTTTCGGTTGGGCAGATACGCAGTATTTT. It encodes CASSFGWADTQYF.

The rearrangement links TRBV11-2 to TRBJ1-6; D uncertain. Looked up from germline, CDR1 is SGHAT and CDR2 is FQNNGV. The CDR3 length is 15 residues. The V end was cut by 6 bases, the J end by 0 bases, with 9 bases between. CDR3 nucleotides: TGTGCCAGCAGTTCCCAAAGCTCCTATAATTCACCCCTCCACTTT. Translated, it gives CASSSQSSYNSPLHF.

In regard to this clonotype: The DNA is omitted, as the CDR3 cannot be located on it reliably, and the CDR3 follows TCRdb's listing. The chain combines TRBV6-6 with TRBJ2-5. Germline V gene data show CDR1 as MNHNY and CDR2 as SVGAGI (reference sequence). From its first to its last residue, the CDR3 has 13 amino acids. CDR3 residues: CTSSYGCLETQYF.

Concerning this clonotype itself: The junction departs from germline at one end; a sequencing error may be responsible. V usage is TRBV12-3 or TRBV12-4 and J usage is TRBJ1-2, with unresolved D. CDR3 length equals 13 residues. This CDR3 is CASSLGVGCGYIF. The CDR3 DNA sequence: TGTGCCAGCAGTTTAGGGGTCGGGTGTGGCTACATCTTC.

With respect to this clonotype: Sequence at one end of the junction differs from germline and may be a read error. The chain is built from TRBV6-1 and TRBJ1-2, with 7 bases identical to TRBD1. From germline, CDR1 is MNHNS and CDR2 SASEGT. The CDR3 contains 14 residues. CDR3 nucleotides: TGTGCCAGCAGTGAATGGGACAGCATCTATGGCTACGACTTC. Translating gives CASSEWDSIYGYDF.

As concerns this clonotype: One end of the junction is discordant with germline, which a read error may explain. The CDR3 region is CACSSAYEQFF. The CDR3 DNA is TGTGCCTGCAGTAGTGCATATGAGCAGTTCTTC. The chain combines TRBV11-2 with TRBJ2-1; D is ambiguous. The CDR3 has 11 residues. The germline CDR1 and CDR2 sequences are SGHAT and FQNNGV.

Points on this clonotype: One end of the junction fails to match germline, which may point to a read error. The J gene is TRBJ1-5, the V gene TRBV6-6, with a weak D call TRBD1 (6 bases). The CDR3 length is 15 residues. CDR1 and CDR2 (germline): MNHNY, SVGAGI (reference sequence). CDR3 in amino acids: CASRDQGNSNQSQHF. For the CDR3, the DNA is TGTGCCAGCAGAGATCAGGGGAACAGCAATCAGTCCCAGCATTTT.